Below are 4 T cell receptor beta chains sequenced from a single sample in a study of shared clonotypes between healthy human individuals. Profiled with immunoSEQ multiplex PCR; TCRdb holds only in-frame clones, not every one. The sample lists 2,100,000 or so clones; almost 96% were seen once. Sequencing input: naive CD4+ T cells sorted from blood. Stated subset: CD45RA+ positively selected. The receptors shown here come from a man between 18 and 35 years old in good health.

V and J are TRBV5-4 and TRBJ2-1; 7 bases match TRBD2. This CDR3 is built from 15 residues. V lost 2 bases and J lost 4; bases outside the gene matches: 6. The V gene's germline CDR1 is SGHNT and CDR2 YYREEE (reference sequence). CDR3: CASSFFERDYNEQFF. The CDR3 DNA follows: TGTGCCAGCAGCTTCTTCGAGCGGGATTACAATGAGCAGTTCTTC.

The V call is TRBV18, the J call TRBJ2-3; TRBD1 might be the D (6 bases). This CDR3 is 15 amino acids long. The germline CDR1 and CDR2 sequences are KGHSH and LQKENI. The V end was cut by 1 base, the J end by 6 bases, with 14 bases between. The CDR3 sequence is CASSPLQGKADTQYF. CDR3 in DNA: TGTGCCAGCTCACCACTTCAGGGGAAGGCGGATACGCAGTATTTT.

The chain recombines TRBV5-8 with TRBJ1-4; 8 bases fit TRBD1. With V trimmed by 4 bases and J by 5 bases, 4 bases remained unmatched. Germline V gene sequence: CDR1 SGHTS, CDR2 YDEGEE. This CDR3 comprises 14 residues. CDR3 loop: CASSRTGLNEKLFF. The DNA for the CDR3 is TGTGCCAGCAGCAGGACAGGGCTGAATGAAAAACTGTTTTTT.

The chain is built from TRBV6-1 and TRBJ1-2, with no clear D. Per the germline V gene, CDR1 is MNHNS and CDR2 is SASEGT. The length of the CDR3 is 14 residues. V was cut by 5 bases and J by 4 bases, with 14 bases left in between. The CDR3 loop is CASSPQSTLYGYTF. The CDR3, as DNA: TGTGCCAGCAGTCCGCAATCTACTCTCTATGGCTACACCTTC.